Sequencing of this T cell receptor (beta chain) was carried out in a study of T cells in Graves' hyperthyroidism and ophthalmopathy (dated by TCRdb to between 2019 and 2020). About the study as a whole: Peripheral blood was collected at initial diagnosis, before any treatment. TCR V-J signatures able to tell the groups apart were searched for in a discovery cohort of some 97 patients, of whom around 43 had Graves' ophthalmopathy and 57 had stable Graves' hyperthyroidism. Prospective prediction of ophthalmopathy was tested in an independent validation cohort of some 20 hyperthyroidism patients and 15 to 17 patients who later progressed to ophthalmopathy. The 85 to 100 discovery patients were divided at random into training and test sets in a 7:3 ratio. The study also compared thyroid tissue and blood T-cell repertoires from a handful of Graves' hyperthyroidism patients. Following sampling, methimazole starting at 30 mg daily was given to hyperthyroidism patients, and high-dose intravenous methylprednisolone was given to ophthalmopathy patients. According to the paper, TCR Vbeta CDR3 sequencing was carried out on 135 peripheral blood samples, which came from 40 to 45 ophthalmopathy, approximately 72 hyperthyroidism and some 17 progressor patients.

This clonotype was picked up a small number of times. Its antigen target is currently unknown. No much larger clone exists at a distance of one base, and base qualities are not known. Overall study results and their limits: During validation, the model predicted progression to ophthalmopathy a median of about 5.9 months ahead of onset, with around 70% sensitivity and 72.22% specificity. A model built on a 13 V-J signature distinguished ophthalmopathy from stable hyperthyroidism, reaching 87.88% sensitivity and 81.08% specificity in cross-validation and 80%/75% in testing. No statistical method was used to set the sample size in advance, and investigators knew the group allocation. Blood samples also contained most of the expanded thyroid clonotypes (frequency above 0.001), which suggests that blood repertoires may reflect thyroid immune responses.

The TCR beta CDR3 regions were amplified from RNA transcripts. A first-round RT-PCR of the TCR CDR3 used the HTBI primer set with the Qiagen OneStep RT-PCR kit. A second multiplex PCR round built the libraries, followed by size selection and purification. Paired-end sequencing of the libraries was performed with 100 bp reads on an Illumina HiSeq2000. The source study handled its data this way. SOAPnuke was used to process the raw data, throwing out any read that contained adapters or uncalled bases, had a mean Phred below 15, or lacked an exact constant-primer or identifier match. COPE v1.2.5 was used to merge the high-quality paired reads, and each unique nucleotide sequence was defined as a clonotype. MiTCR v1.1 was used to align the clonotypes against IMGT TRBV, TRBD and TRBJ reference segments. The analysis included only V-J combinations with a frequency above 0.0001, which together covered more than 98% of the repertoires. The TCS score was defined as F50 (clonal expansion) divided by E x V (chaos), with BLOSUM62-based TCRdist calculated between CDR3 peptides within each V-J. Welch's t-statistics and random forest reduced roughly 500 V-J features to 13, which were used in a naive Bayes classifier (R e1071). Through fastp at Q25 and MiXCR, TCRdb rebuilt clones from the public reads, retaining in-frame beta chains. Each entry merges the rows of one CDR3 protein and shows their most common DNA and genes. TCRdb assigned the V and J calls; the authors' analysis was not used. The sample records more than 550,000 distinct CDR3 sequences, 15% to 20% of which are singletons. Jointly, the top ten make up approximately 16% of the sample.

Hyperthyroidism patients were aged 18 to 65 years and newly diagnosed, with disease duration of less than 2 months. Exclusion was applied to patients with uncontrolled infections, other autoimmune diseases, pregnancy or lactation. Diagnoses were established on the basis of clinical symptoms, serum thyroxine and TRAb, thyroid ultrasound, and orbital computed tomography. Blood from progressor patients was collected at the time of first diagnosis with hyperthyroidism, before any ophthalmopathy symptoms had appeared. PBMCs were separated from about 10 ml of fresh peripheral blood using Ficoll-Paque density gradient centrifugation. Progressor patients were initially diagnosed with Graves' hyperthyroidism and developed ophthalmopathy during follow-up. Trizol reagent was used to extract total RNA, and RNA quality was then checked on an Agilent 2100 Bioanalyzer. The sequenced material came from blood. The source is a woman between 50 and 59 years old with Graves' hyperthyroidism that later progressed to Graves' ophthalmopathy.

The CDR3: CSAPGLAPTDTQYF. The sequenced DNA: TGCAGTGCCCCGGGGCTAGCCCCCACAGATACGCAGTATTTT. The chain employs TRBV20-1 and TRBJ2-3; the D gene is possibly TRBD1 or TRBD2, with 5 bases matching each. Cut back by 6 bases and 2 bases, the V and J ends lie 15 bases apart. From its cysteine to its phenylalanine, the CDR3 spans 14 amino acids. Just the 42-base CDR3 DNA is kept, in frame starting at base 1. CDR1 and CDR2 (DFQATT, SNEGSKA) derive from the germline V gene (reference sequence).